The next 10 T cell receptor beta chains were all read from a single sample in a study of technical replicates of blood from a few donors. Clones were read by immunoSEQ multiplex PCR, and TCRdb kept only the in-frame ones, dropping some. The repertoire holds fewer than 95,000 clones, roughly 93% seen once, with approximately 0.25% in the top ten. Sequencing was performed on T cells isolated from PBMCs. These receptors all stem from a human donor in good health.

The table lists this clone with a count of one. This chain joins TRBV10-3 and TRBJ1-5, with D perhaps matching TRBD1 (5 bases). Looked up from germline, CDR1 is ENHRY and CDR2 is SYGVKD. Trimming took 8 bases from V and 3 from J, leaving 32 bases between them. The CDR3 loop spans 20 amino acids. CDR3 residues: CAIGSNPARQRAKLNQPQHF. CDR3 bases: TGTGCCATCGGGAGTAATCCGGCGCGACAGCGGGCAAAACTCAATCAGCCCCAGCATTTT.

The CDR3 loop reads CASGLVLERTDSNQPQHF. The CDR3 bases are TGTGCTAGTGGTTTGGTACTTGAAAGGACAGATAGCAATCAGCCCCAGCATTTT. The rearrangement joins TRBV12-5 to TRBJ1-5; maybe TRBD1 (6 bases). This CDR3 spans 18 amino acids. Per germline, CDR1 LGHNT and CDR2 FRNRAP. Trimming took off 0 bases at V and 0 bases at J, with 15 bases between the two ends.

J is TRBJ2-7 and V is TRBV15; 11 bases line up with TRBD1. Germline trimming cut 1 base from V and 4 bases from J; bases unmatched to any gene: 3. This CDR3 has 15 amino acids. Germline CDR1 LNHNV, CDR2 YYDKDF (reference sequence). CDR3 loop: CATSRVGQGVYEQYF. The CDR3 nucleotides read TGTGCCACCAGCAGAGTGGGACAGGGGGTATACGAGCAGTACTTC. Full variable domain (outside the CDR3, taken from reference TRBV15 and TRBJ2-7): DAMVIQNPRYQVTQFGKPVTLSCSQTLNHNVMYWYQQKSSQAPKLLFHYYDKDFNNEADTPDNFQSRRPNTSFCFLDIRSPGLGDTAMYLCATSRVGQGVYEQYFGPGTRLTVT.

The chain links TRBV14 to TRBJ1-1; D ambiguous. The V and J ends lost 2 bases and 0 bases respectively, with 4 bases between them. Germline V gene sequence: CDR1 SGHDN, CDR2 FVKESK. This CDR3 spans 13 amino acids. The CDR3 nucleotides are TGTGCCAGCAGCCAATTATTGAACACTGAAGCTTTCTTT. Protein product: CASSQLLNTEAFF.

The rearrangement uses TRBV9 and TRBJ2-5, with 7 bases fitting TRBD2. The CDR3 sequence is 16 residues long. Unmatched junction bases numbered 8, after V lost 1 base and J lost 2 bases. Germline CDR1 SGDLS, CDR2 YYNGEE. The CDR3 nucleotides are TGTGCCAGCAGCGTACATCCGGGACTATCTCAAGAGACCCAGTACTTC. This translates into CASSVHPGLSQETQYF.

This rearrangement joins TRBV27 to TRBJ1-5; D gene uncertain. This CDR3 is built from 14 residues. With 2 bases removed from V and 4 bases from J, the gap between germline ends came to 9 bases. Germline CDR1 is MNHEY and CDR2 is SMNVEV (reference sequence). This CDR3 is CASSLGGGNQPQHF. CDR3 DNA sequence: TGTGCCAGCAGTTTAGGTGGCGGGAATCAGCCCCAGCATTTT.

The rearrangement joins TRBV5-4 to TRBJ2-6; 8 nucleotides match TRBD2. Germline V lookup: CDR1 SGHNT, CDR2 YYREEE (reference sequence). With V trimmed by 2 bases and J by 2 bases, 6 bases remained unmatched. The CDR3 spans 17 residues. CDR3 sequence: CASSLMTGGPGANVLTF. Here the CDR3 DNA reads TGTGCCAGCAGCTTAATGACGGGGGGGCCTGGGGCCAACGTCCTGACTTTC.

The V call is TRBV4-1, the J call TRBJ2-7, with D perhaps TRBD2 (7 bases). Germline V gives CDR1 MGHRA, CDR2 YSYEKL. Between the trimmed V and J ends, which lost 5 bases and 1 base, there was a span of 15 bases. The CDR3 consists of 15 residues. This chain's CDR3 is CASSGRGGGSYEQYF. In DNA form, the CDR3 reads TGCGCCAGCAGCGGAAGGGGGGGCGGATCCTACGAGCAGTACTTC.

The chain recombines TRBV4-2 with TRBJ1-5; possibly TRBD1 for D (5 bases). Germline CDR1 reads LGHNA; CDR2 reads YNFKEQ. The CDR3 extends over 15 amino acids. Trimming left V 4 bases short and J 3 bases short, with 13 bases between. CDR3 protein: CASSPREGPNQPQHF. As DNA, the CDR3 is TGTGCCAGCAGCCCGAGGGAGGGACCCAATCAGCCCCAGCATTTT.

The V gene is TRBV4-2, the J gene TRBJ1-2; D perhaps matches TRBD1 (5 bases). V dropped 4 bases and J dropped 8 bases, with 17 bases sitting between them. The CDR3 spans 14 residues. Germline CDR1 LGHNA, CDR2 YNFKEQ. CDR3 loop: CASSRHFGGEGYTF. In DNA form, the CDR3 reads TGTGCCAGCAGCCGTCATTTTGGGGGGGAAGGCTACACCTTC.